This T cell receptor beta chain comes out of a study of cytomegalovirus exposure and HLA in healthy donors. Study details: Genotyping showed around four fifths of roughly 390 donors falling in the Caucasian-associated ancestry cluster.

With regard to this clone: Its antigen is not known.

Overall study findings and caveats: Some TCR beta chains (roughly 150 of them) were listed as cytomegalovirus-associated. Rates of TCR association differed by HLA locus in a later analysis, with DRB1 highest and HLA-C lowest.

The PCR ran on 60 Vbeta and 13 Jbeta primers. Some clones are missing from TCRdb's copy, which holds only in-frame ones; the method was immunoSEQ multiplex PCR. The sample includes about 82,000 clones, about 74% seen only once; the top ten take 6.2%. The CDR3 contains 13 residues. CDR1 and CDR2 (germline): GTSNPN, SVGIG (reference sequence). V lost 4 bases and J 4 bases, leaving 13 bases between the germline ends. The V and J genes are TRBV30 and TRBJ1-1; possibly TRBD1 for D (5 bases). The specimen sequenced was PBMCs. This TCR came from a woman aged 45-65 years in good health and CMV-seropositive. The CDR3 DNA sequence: TGTGCCTGGAATATGGGGCTGGGCACTGAAGCTTTCTTT. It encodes CAWNMGLGTEAFF.